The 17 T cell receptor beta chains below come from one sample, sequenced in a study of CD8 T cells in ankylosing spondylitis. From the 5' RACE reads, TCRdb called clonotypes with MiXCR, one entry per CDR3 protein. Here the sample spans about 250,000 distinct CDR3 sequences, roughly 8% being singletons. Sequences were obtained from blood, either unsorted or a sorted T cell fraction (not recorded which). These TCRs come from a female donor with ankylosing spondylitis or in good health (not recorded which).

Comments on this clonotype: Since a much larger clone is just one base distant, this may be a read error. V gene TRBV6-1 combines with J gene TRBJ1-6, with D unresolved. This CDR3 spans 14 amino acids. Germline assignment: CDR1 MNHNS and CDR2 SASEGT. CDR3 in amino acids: CTSHKEEGFSPLHF. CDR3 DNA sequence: TGTACCAGTCATAAGGAGGAAGGGTTTTCACCCCTCCACTTT.

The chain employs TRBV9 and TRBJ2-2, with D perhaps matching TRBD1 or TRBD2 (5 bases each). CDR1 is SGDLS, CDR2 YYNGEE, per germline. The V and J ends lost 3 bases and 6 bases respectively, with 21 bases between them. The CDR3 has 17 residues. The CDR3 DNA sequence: TGTGCCAGCAGCGAGACCCCGGGACCGACAGTCCCCGGGGAGCTGTTTTTT. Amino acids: CASSETPGPTVPGELFF.

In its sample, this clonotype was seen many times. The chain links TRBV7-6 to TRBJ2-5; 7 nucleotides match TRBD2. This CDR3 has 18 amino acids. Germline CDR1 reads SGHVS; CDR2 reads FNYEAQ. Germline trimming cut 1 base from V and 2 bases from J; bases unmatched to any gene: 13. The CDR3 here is CASSLVYVRTSAQETQYF. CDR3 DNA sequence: TGTGCCAGCAGCTTAGTGTACGTCAGAACTAGCGCGCAAGAGACCCAGTACTTC.

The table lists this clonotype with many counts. The CDR3 DNA sequence: TGTGCCAGCAGTGTGGATAGCGGGAGTGAGACCCAGTACTTC. Translated, it gives CASSVDSGSETQYF. The chain links TRBV2 to TRBJ2-5; the match to TRBD2 covers 9 bases. CDR1 is SNHLY and CDR2 is FYNNEI in the germline V gene. The CDR3 contains 14 residues. With 4 bases clipped from V and 5 bases from J, the junction kept 5 bases outside the gene matches.

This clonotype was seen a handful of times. The CDR3 DNA sequence: TGTGCCAGCATTCCTCACACCGGGGAGCTGTTTTTT. Protein: CASIPHTGELFF. The rearrangement uses TRBV28 and TRBJ2-2; D gene unclear. Germline assignment: CDR1 MDHEN and CDR2 SYDVKM. The CDR3 sequence is 12 residues long. V lost 7 bases, J lost 3 bases, and 6 bases lay in between. Full variable domain (remainder filled in from reference TRBV28 and TRBJ2-2): DVKVTQSSRYLVKRTGEKVFLECVQDMDHENMFWYRQDPGLGLRLIYFSYDVKMKEKGDIPEGYSVSREKKERFSLILESASTNQTSMYLCASIPHTGELFFGEGSRLTVL.

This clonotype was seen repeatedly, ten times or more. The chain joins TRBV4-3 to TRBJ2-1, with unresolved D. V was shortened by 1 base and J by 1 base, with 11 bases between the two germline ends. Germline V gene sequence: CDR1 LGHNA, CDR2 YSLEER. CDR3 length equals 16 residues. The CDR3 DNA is TGCGCCAGCAGCCAAGGCGGAACTCCTTCCTACAATGAGCAGTTCTTC. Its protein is CASSQGGTPSYNEQFF.

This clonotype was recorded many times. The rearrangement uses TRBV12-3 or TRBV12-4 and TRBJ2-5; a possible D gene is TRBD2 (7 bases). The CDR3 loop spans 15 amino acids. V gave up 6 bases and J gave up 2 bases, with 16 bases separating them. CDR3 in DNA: TGTGCCAGCAGCAAAGGGGGGGGCCCTCAAGAGACCCAGTACTTC. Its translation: CASSKGGGPQETQYF.

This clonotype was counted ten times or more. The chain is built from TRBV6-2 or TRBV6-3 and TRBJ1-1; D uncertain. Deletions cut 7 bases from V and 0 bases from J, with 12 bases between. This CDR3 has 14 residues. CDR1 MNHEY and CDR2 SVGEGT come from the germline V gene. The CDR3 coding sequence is TGTGCCAGCAACGACGCTCAGGTGAACACTGAAGCTTTCTTT. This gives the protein CASNDAQVNTEAFF.

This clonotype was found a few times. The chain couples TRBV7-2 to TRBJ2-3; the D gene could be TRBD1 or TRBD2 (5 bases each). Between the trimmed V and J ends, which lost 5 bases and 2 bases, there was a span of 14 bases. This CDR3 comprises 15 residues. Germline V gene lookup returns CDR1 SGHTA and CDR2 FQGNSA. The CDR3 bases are TGTGCCAGCAGCCGGCCCGGGACCTTCACAGATACGCAGTATTTT. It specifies CASSRPGTFTDTQYF.

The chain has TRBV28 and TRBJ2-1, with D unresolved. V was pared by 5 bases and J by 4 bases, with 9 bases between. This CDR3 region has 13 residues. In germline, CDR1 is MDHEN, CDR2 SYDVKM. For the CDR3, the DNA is TGTGCCAGCAGTCCCCGCACATACAATGAGCAGTTCTTC. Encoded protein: CASSPRTYNEQFF.

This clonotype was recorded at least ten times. CDR3: CASSGTDTVNSPLHF. The DNA of the CDR3 is TGTGCCAGCAGCGGAACCGACACAGTTAATTCACCCCTCCACTTT. The chain joins TRBV7-2 to TRBJ1-6; D unclear. V lost 5 bases to trimming and J lost 6 bases, with 14 bases between them. The CDR3 contains 15 residues. The germline CDR1 and CDR2 sequences are SGHTA and FQGNSA.

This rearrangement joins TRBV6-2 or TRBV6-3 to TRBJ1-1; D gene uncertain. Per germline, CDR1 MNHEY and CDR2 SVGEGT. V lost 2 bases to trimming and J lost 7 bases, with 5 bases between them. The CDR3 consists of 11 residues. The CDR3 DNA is TGTGCCAGCAGTTACGCGGGTGAAGCTTTCTTT. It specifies CASSYAGEAFF.

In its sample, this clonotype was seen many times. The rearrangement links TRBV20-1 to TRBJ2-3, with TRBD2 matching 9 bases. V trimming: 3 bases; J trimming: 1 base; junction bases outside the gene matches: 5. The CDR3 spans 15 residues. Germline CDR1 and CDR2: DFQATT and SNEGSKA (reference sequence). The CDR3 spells CSASRGRGGTDTQYF. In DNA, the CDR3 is TGCAGTGCTAGTCGCGGGAGGGGAGGCACAGATACGCAGTATTTT.

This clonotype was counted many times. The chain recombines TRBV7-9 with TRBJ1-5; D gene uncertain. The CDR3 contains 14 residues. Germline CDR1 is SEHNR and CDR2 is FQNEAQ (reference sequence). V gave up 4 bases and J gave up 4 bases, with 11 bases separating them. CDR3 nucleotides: TGTGCCAGCAGCTACGATTGGGAGAATCAGCCCCAGCATTTT. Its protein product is CASSYDWENQPQHF.

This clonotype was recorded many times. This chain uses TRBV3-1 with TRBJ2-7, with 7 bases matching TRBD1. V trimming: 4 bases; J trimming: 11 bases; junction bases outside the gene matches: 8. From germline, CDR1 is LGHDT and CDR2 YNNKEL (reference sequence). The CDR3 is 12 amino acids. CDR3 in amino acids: CASSPSDRVKYF. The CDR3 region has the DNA TGTGCCAGCAGCCCATCAGACAGGGTGAAGTACTTC.

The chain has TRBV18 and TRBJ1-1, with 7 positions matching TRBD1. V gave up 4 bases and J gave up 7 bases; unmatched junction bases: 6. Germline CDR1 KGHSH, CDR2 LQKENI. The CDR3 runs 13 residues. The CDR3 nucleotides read TGTGCCAGCTCACTCCGACAGGGAGATGAAGCTTTCTTT. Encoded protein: CASSLRQGDEAFF.

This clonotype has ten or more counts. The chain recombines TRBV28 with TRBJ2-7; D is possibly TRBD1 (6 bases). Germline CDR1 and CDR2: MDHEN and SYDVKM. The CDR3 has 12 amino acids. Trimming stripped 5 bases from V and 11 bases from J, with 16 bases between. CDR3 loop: CASSPRDIGKYF. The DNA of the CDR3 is TGTGCCAGCAGTCCCAGGGACATTGGGAAGTACTTC.